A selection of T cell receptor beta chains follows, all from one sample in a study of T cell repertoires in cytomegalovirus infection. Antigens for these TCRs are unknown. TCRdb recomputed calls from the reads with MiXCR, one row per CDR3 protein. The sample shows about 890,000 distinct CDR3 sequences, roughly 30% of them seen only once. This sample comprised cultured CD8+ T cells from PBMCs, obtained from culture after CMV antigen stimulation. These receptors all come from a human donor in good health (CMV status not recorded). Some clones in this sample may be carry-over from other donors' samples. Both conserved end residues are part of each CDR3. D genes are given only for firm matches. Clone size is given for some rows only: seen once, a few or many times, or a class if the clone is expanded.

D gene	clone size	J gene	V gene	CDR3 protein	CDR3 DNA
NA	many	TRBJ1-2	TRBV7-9	CASSPGRNGYTF	TGTGCCAGCAGCCCCGGGAGGAATGGCTACACCTTC
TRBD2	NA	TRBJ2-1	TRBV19	CASSIGSGSAYNEQFF	TGTGCCAGTAGTATAGGGAGCGGGAGCGCCTACAATGAGCAGTTCTTC
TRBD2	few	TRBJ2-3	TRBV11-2	CASSSWTSGGRTDTQYF	TGTGCCAGCAGCTCCTGGACTAGCGGGGGAAGAACAGATACGCAGTATTTT
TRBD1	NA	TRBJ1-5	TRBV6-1	CASSPTGGEQPQHF	TGTGCCAGCAGCCCAACAGGGGGCGAACAGCCCCAGCATTTT
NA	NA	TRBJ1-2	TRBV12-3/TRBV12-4	CASSGAPGYNGYTF	TGTGCCAGCTCGGGGGCCCCAGGATATAATGGCTACACCTTC
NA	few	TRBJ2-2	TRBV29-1	CSVEGEPGELFF	TGCAGCGTTGAAGGAGAACCCGGGGAGCTGTTTTTT
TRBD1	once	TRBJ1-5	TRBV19	CASRIRDSGNQPQHF	TGTGCCAGTAGGATCCGGGACAGTGGCAATCAGCCCCAGCATTTT
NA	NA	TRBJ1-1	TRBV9	CASSVRGTGTYTEAFF	TGTGCCAGCAGCGTTCGCGGAACCGGGACATATACTGAAGCTTTCTTT
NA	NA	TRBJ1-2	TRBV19	CASSIASGGYYNYGYTF	TGTGCCAGTAGTATAGCTTCCGGCGGTTATTATAACTATGGCTACACCTTC
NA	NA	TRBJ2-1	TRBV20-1	CSARRGSYNEQFF	TGCAGTGCTAGACGGGGCTCCTACAATGAGCAGTTCTTC
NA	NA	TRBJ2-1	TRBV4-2	CASSPDGLGTTKYNEQFF	TGTGCCAGCAGCCCAGACGGGCTGGGGACAACTAAATACAATGAGCAGTTCTTC